This TCR beta chain was obtained from a study of OX40 agonist ivuxolimab in advanced cancers. Study as a whole: Patients were treated with ivuxolimab, an agonistic anti-OX40 (CD134) antibody. Patients treated during dose escalation were battling hepatocellular carcinoma, melanoma, renal cell or head and neck cancer.

Here immunoSEQ multiplex PCR was the method, and the copy in TCRdb shows in-frame clones only, minus some. Of tens of thousands of clones in the sample, roughly nine tenths were seen once. Prior autoimmune disease or systemic immunosuppression barred patients. Trimming removed 4 bases at V and 7 bases at J, with 20 bases between. The germline V gene encodes CDR1 SGHTA and CDR2 FQGNSA. This CDR3 has 16 residues. The V gene is TRBV7-2, the J gene TRBJ2-1, with D maybe TRBD2 (5 bases). The receptor comes from an adult with an advanced solid tumor such as melanoma, head and neck, liver or kidney cancer. Sequenced here: CD4+ or CD8+ T cells sorted from blood, sampled in a trial of the OX40 agonist ivuxolimab. CDR3 in amino acids: CASSSPGSRTGNEQFF. CDR3 nucleotide sequence: TGTGCCAGCAGCTCCCCGGGCAGCCGGACGGGGAATGAGCAGTTCTTC.